The 9 T cell receptor beta chains reported below all come from one sample, sequenced in a study of OX40 agonist ivuxolimab in advanced cancers. This table comes from immunoSEQ multiplex PCR, and its TCRdb copy is limited to in-frame clones, with some not included. The table lists 60,000 or so clones, approximately 80% of them singletons, with 2% to 3% in the top ten. Here the sequenced sample was CD4+ or CD8+ T cells sorted from blood, taken in a trial of the OX40 agonist ivuxolimab. The source is an adult with an advanced solid tumor such as melanoma, head and neck, liver or kidney cancer.

This chain uses TRBV6-5 with TRBJ2-5; the D call may be TRBD1 or TRBD2 (5 bases each). V was clipped by 0 bases and J by 2 bases, with 7 bases between them. The CDR3 totals 14 residues. Germline assignment: CDR1 MNHEY and CDR2 SVGAGI. In nucleotides, the CDR3 is TGTGCCAGCAGTTACTCAGAGGGGCAAGAGACCCAGTACTTC. Protein: CASSYSEGQETQYF.

CDR3 nucleotides: TGTGCCAGCAGTGCTATGGGGGCAACTGAAGCTTTCTTT. Translating gives CASSAMGATEAFF. The chain employs TRBV2 and TRBJ1-1; D may be TRBD1 (6 bases). This CDR3 spans 13 amino acids. V was pared by 4 bases and J by 5 bases, with 11 bases between. Germline V gene lookup returns CDR1 SNHLY and CDR2 FYNNEI.

The rearrangement joins TRBV19 to TRBJ2-6, with D hard to call. V was trimmed by 0 bases and J by 4 bases, leaving 16 bases between them. CDR1 and CDR2 from the germline V gene are LNHDA and SQIVND (reference sequence). The CDR3 extends over 18 amino acids. This CDR3 is CASSIEGLGNSGANVLTF. The CDR3 DNA is TGTGCCAGTAGTATAGAGGGTTTGGGCAATTCAGGGGCCAACGTCCTGACTTTC.

The chain joins TRBV7-3 to TRBJ2-7; 10 bases are a match to TRBD2. The CDR3 totals 16 residues. Germline trimming cut 1 base from V and 6 bases from J; bases unmatched to any gene: 9. Germline loops: CDR1 SGHTA, CDR2 FQGTGA. This CDR3 is CASSLIGGTSEAEQYF. Here the CDR3 DNA reads TGTGCCAGCAGCTTAATTGGGGGGACTAGCGAGGCCGAGCAGTACTTC.

The chain recombines TRBV2 with TRBJ1-4, with no clear D. CDR1 SNHLY and CDR2 FYNNEI come from the germline V gene. The CDR3 consists of 16 residues. The germline V and J ends were trimmed by 6 bases and 4 bases, with 18 bases remaining between them. CDR3 DNA: TGTGCCAGCAGGGCCGTCGGAGTTGGGCTTAATGAAAAACTGTTTTTT. This sequence encodes CASRAVGVGLNEKLFF.

The chain is built from TRBV27 and TRBJ1-6; D unclear. This CDR3 is built from 13 residues. The V end was cut by 3 bases, the J end by 7 bases, with 7 bases between. Germline CDR1 is MNHEY and CDR2 is SMNVEV (reference sequence). CDR3 sequence reads: CASSFSVNSPLHF. The CDR3 DNA reads as TGTGCCAGCAGTTTTTCAGTGAATTCACCCCTCCACTTT.

The chain uses TRBV4-1 and TRBJ2-5; TRBD2 matches at 7 bases. Germline V gene data show CDR1 as MGHRA and CDR2 as YSYEKL. CDR3 length: 17 amino acids. J lost 6 bases, V lost 0 bases, and 13 bases had no gene match. CDR3: CASSQEGTSGGAKTQYF. The CDR3 DNA sequence: TGCGCCAGCAGCCAAGAAGGGACTTCGGGGGGAGCGAAGACCCAGTACTTC.

V and J are TRBV6-1 and TRBJ2-7; D is unresolved. Between the trimmed V and J ends, which lost 7 bases and 0 bases, there was a span of 10 bases. The CDR3 spans 13 residues. Germline V gene data show CDR1 as MNHNS and CDR2 as SASEGT. The CDR3 nucleotides read TGTGCCAGCATAGGAGTAGACTCCTACGAGCAGTACTTC. Its protein is CASIGVDSYEQYF.

The chain uses TRBV7-8 and TRBJ2-5; D might be TRBD2 (6 bases). This CDR3 is 13 amino acids long. Germline-derived CDR1 and CDR2 are SGHVS and FQNEAQ. Trimming left V 1 base short and J 5 bases short, with 8 bases between. The CDR3 DNA reads TGTGCCAGCAGCTTAGGCGGGGTTGAGACCCAGTACTTC. Translation: CASSLGGVETQYF.